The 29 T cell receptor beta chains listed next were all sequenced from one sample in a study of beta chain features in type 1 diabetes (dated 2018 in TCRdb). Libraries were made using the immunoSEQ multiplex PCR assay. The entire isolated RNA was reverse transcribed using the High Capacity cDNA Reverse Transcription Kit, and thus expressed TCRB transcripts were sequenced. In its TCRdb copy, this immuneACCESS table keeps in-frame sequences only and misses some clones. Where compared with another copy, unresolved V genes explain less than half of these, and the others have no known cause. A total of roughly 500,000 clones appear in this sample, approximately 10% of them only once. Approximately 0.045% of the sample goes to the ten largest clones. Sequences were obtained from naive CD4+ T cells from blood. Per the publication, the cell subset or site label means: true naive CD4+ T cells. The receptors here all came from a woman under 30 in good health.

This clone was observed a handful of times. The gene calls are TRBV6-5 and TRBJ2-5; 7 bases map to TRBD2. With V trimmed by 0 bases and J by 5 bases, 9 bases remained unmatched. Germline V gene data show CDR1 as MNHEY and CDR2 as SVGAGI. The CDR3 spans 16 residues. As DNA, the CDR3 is TGTGCCAGCAGTTACTCCGGGACGGGAGGTGGGGAGACCCAGTACTTC. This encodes CASSYSGTGGGETQYF.

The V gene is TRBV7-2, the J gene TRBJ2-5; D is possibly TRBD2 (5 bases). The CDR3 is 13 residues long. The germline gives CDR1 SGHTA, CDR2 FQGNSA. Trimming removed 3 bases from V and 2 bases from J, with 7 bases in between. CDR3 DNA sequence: TGTGCCAGCAGCTTTTCGGGACAAGAGACCCAGTACTTC. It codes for CASSFSGQETQYF.

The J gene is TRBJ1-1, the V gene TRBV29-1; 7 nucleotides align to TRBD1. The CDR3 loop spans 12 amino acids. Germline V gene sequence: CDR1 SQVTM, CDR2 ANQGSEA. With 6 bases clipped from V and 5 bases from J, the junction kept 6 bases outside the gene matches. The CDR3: CSVRGQPTEAFF. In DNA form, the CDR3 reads TGCAGCGTCAGGGGACAGCCGACTGAAGCTTTCTTT.

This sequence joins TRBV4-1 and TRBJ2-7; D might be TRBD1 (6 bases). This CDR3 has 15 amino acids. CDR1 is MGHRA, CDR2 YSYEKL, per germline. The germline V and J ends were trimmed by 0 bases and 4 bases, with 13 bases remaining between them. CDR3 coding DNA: TGCGCCAGCAGCCAAGAAATAATCGGGACATACGAGCAGTACTTC. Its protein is CASSQEIIGTYEQYF.

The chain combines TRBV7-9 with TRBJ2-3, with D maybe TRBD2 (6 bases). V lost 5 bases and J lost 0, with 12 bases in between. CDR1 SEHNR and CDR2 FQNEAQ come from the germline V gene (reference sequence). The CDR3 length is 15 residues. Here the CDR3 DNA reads TGTGCCAGCAGCCGATGGAGCGGGAGCACAGATACGCAGTATTTT. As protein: CASSRWSGSTDTQYF.

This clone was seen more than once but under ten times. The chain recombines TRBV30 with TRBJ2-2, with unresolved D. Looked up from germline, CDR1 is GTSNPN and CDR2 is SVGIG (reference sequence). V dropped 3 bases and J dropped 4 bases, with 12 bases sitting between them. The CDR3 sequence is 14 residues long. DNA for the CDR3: TGTGCCTGGAGAGGGCAGTTGTTCACCGGGGAGCTGTTTTTT. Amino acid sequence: CAWRGQLFTGELFF.

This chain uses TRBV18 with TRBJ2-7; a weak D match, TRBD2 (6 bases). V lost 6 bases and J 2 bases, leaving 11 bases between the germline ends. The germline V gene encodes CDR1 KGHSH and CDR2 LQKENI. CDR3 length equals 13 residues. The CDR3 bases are TGTGCCAGCTCCGCCGCGGGGACCTACGAGCAGTACTTC. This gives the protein CASSAAGTYEQYF.

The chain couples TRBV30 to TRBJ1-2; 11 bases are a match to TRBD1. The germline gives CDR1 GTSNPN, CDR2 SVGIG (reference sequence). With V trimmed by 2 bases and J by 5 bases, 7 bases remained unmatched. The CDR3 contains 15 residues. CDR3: CAWSFPGTGGYGYTF. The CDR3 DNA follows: TGTGCCTGGAGTTTTCCCGGGACAGGGGGGTATGGCTACACCTTC.

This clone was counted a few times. This chain's CDR3 is CAWKGQGYTEAFF. The CDR3 nucleotides read TGTGCCTGGAAAGGGCAGGGCTACACTGAAGCTTTCTTT. J is TRBJ1-1 and V is TRBV30, with D possibly TRBD1 on 5 matching bases. The CDR3 loop spans 13 amino acids. V lost 4 bases and J lost 3, with 12 bases in between. The V gene's germline CDR1 is GTSNPN and CDR2 SVGIG (reference sequence). Full variable domain (rest looked up from reference TRBV30 and TRBJ1-1): SQTIHQWPATLVQPVGSPLSLECTVEGTSNPNLYWYRQAAGRGLQLLFYSVGIGQISSEVPQNLSASRPQDRQFILSSKKLLLSDSGFYLCAWKGQGYTEAFFGQGTRLTVV.

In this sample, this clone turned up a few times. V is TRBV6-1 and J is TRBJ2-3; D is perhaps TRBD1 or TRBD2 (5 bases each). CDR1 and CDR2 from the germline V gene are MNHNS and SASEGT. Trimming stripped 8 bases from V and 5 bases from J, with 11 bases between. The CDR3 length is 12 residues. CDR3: CASRGPGDTQYF. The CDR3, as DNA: TGTGCCAGCCGGGGCCCAGGAGATACGCAGTATTTT.

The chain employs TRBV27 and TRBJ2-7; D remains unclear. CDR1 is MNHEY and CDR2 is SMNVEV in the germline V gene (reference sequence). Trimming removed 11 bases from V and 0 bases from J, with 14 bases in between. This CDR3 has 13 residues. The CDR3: CALRKQSSYEQYF. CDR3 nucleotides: TGTGCCTTACGCAAGCAGAGCTCCTACGAGCAGTACTTC.

Written as DNA, the CDR3 is TGTGCCAGCAGCCTCGACAGGGGCGGTTGGGAGCAGTTCTTC. It is translated as CASSLDRGGWEQFF. J is TRBJ2-1 and V is TRBV7-3; 8 nucleotides align to TRBD1. Trimming at V came to 5 bases and at J to 10 bases, leaving 10 bases not matched to a gene. CDR1 is SGHTA, CDR2 FQGTGA, per germline. The length of the CDR3 is 14 residues.

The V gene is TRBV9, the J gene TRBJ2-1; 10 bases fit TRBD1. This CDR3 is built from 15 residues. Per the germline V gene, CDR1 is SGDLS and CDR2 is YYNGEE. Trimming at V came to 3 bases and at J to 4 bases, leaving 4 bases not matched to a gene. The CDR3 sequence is CASSERGQGYNEQFF. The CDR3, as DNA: TGTGCCAGCAGCGAGAGGGGACAGGGGTACAATGAGCAGTTCTTC.

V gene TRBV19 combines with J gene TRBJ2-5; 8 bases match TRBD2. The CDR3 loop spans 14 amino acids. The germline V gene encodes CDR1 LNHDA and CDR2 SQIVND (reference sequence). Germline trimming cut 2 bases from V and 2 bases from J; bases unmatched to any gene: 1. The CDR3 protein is CASSISSGQETQYF. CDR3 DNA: TGTGCCAGTAGTATATCTAGCGGGCAAGAGACCCAGTACTTC.

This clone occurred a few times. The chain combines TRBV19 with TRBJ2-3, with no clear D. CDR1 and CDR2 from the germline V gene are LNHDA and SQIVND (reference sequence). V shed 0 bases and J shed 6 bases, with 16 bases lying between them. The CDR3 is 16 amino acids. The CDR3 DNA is TGTGCCAGTAGTATAGATCAAAAGGGCCGGGCGGATACGCAGTATTTT. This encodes CASSIDQKGRADTQYF.

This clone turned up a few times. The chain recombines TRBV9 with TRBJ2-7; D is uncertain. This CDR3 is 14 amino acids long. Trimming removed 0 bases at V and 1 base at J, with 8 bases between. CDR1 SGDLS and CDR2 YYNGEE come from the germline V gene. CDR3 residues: CASSVVSNSYEQYF. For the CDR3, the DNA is TGTGCCAGCAGCGTAGTGTCTAATTCCTACGAGCAGTACTTC.

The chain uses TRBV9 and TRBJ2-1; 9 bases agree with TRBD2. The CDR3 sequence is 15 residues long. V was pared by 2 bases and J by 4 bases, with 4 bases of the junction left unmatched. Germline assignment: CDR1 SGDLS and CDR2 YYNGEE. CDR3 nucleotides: TGTGCCAGCAGCGTTGGACTAGCGTTGTACAATGAGCAGTTCTTC. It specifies CASSVGLALYNEQFF. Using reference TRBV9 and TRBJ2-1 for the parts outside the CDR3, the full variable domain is DSGVTQTPKHLITATGQRVTLRCSPRSGDLSVYWYQQSLDQGLQFLIQYYNGEERAKGNILERFSAQQFPDLHSELNLSSLELGDSALYFCASSVGLALYNEQFFGPGTRLTVL.

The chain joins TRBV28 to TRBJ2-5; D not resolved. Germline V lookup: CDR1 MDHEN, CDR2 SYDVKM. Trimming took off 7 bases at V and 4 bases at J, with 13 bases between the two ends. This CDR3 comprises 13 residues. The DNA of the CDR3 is TGTGCCAGCACCGTGGGCAGGTCAGAGACCCAGTACTTC. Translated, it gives CASTVGRSETQYF.

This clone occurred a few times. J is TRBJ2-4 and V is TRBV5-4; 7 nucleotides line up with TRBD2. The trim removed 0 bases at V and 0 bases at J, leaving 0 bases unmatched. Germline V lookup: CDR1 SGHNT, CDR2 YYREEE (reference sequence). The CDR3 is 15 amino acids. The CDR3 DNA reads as TGTGCCAGCAGCTTGGCTAGCGGAGCCAAAAACATTCAGTACTTC. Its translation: CASSLASGAKNIQYF. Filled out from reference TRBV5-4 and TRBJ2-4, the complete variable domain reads ETGVTQSPTHLIKTRGQQVTLRCSSQSGHNTVSWYQQALGQGPQFIFQYYREEENGRGNFPPRFSGLQFPNYSSELNVNALELDDSALYLCASSLASGAKNIQYFGAGTRLSVL.

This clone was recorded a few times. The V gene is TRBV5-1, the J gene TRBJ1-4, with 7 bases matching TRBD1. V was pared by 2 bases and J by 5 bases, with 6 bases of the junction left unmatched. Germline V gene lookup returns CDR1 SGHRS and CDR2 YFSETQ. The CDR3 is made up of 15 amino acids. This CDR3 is CASSFGTAENEKLFF. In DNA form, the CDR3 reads TGCGCCAGCAGCTTTGGGACAGCTGAGAATGAAAAACTGTTTTTT.

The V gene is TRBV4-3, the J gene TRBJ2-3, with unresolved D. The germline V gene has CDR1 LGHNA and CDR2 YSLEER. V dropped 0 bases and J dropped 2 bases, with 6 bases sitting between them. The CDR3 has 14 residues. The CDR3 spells CASSQDTNTDTQYF. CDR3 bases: TGCGCCAGCAGCCAAGACACCAACACAGATACGCAGTATTTT.

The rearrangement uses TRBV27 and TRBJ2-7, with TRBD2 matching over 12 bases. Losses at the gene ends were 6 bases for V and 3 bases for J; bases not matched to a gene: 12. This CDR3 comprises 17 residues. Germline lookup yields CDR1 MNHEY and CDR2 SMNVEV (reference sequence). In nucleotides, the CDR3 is TGTGCCAGCAGGGGGCTGGGACTAGCGGGCCGCCACTACGAGCAGTACTTC. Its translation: CASRGLGLAGRHYEQYF.

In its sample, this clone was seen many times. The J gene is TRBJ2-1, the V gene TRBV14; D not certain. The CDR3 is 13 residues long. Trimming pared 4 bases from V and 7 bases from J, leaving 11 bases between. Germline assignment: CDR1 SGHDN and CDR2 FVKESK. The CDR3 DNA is TGTGCCAGCAGCCGAACGTTCAGGAATGAGCAGTTCTTC. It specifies CASSRTFRNEQFF.

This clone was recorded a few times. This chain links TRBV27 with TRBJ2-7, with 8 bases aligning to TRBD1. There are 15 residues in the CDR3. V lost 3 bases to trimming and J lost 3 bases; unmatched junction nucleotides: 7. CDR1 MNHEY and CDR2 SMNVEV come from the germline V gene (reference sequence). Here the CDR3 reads CASSFSGTGNYEQYF. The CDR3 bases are TGTGCCAGCAGTTTTAGTGGGACAGGTAACTACGAGCAGTACTTC.

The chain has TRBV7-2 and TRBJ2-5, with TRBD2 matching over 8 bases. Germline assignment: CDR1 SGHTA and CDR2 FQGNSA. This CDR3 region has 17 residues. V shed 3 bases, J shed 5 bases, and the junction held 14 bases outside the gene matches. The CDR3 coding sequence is TGTGCCAGCAGCTTCCTAATAGTCGTAGCGGGGAGGGAGACCCAGTACTTC. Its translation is CASSFLIVVAGRETQYF. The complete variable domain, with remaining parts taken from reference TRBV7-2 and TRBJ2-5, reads GAGVSQSPSNKVTEKGKDVELRCDPISGHTALYWYRQSLGQGLEFLIYFQGNSAPDKSGLPSDRFSAERTGGSVSTLTIQRTQQEDSAVYLCASSFLIVVAGRETQYFGPGTRLLVL.

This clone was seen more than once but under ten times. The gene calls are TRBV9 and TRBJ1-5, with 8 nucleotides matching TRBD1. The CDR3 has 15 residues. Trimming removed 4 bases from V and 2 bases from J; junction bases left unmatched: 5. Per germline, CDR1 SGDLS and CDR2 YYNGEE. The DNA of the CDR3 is TGTGCCAGCAGCCCCCAGGGACAGGGCAATCAGCCCCAGCATTTT. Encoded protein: CASSPQGQGNQPQHF.

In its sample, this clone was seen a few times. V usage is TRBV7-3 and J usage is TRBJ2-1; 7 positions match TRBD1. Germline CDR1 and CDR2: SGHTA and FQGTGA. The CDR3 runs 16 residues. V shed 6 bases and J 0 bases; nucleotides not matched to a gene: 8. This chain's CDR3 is CASSTQGRSSYNEQFF. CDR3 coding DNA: TGTGCCAGCAGTACACAGGGGCGCAGCTCCTACAATGAGCAGTTCTTC.

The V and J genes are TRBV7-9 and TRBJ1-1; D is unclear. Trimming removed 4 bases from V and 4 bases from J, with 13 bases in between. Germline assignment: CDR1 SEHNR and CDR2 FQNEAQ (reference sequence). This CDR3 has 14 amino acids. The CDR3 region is CASSWREVSTEAFF. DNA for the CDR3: TGTGCCAGCAGCTGGCGGGAGGTCAGCACTGAAGCTTTCTTT.

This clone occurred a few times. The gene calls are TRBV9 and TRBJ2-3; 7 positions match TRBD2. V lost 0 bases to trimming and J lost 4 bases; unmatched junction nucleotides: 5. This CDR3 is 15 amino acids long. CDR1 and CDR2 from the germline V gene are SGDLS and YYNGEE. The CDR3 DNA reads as TGTGCCAGCAGCGTAGGGGCGGGAGAGGCAGATACGCAGTATTTT. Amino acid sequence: CASSVGAGEADTQYF.